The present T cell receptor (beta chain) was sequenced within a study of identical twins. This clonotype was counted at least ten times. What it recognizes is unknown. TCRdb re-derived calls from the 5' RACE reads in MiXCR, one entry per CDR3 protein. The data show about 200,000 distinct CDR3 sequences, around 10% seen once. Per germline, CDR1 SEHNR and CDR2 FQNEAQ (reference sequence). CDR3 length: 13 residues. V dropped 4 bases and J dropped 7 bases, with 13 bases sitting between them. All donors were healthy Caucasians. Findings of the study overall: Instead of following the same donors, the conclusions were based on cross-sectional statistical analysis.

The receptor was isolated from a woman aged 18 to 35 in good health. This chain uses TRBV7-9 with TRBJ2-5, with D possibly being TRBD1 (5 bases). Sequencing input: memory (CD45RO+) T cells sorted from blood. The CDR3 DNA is TGTGCCAGCAGCTCCCAGGGTGTTGGGACCCAGTACTTC. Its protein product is CASSSQGVGTQYF.